This T cell receptor beta chain was obtained from a study of cytotoxic CD8 clonotypes in ibrutinib-treated CLL. The overall study: Among the samples, the mean was 255,043 productive templates and 75,000 to 95,000 productive rearrangements.

The planned depth of sequencing spanned 1 in 200,000 to 1 in 1 million T cells. Sequencing was performed with immunoSEQ multiplex PCR; in TCRdb, only in-frame clones are kept and a portion is missing. The table lists about 97,000 clones, roughly four fifths of them singletons. In germline, CDR1 is KGHSH, CDR2 LQKENI. The CDR3 sequence is 17 residues long. V was shortened by 2 bases and J by 0 bases, with 13 bases between the two germline ends. Overall study results and limits: A rise in clonality was seen at ibrutinib response, and a fall back toward baseline was seen at progression. Among the clonotypes, public ones were uncommon and contracted or held stable on treatment.

As to this clone: The antigen remains unidentified.

This TCR came from a human donor with chronic lymphocytic leukemia. The rearrangement links TRBV18 to TRBJ2-2; a possible D gene is TRBD2 (6 bases). This sample comprised PBMCs, obtained after 24 months of ibrutinib treatment. The CDR3 spells CASSPRGSGANTGELFF. CDR3 nucleotides: TGTGCCAGCTCACCAAGGGGTAGCGGAGCGAACACCGGGGAGCTGTTTTTT.